This T cell receptor (beta chain) was sequenced during a study of blood T cell repertoires in COVID-19 (dated by TCRdb to the early 2020s). Turning to the overall study: Collaborator samples came from the United States, Italy and Spain and covered acute and convalescent phases of COVID-19. The material from the prospective study consisted of cDNA or gDNA derived from T cells, B-cell-depleted T cells, or PBMCs. Deeply sampled blood TCRbeta repertoires from subjects exposed to, actively infected with, or recovered from COVID-19 were included in the dataset. The repertoires were made available in a free public database intended to serve as a resource for research on the immune response to SARS-CoV-2. Samples came from the ongoing ImmuneRACE study (first 160 participants) plus 1,254 subjects from 6 global collaborators. Sample metadata almost always included a de-identified subject ID, COVID-19 status, age in years and sex. Where available, HLA class I and class II types were obtained from metadata supplied by the sample provider rather than from assay-based typing. Summary of the overall study and its limitations: Clinical and demographic metadata were provided uncurated, with the amount varying by source and participant.

TCRbeta CDR3 regions were amplified from genomic DNA by means of the immunoSEQ Assay, a bias-controlled multiplex PCR. Turning to the authors' computational methods: Within the assay, amplification of reference gene primers was used to estimate how many nucleated cells each sample contained. Sequence reads were collapsed and filtered to measure the absolute abundance of every unique TCRbeta CDR3 rearrangement. For each sample, productive Simpson clonality was calculated as the square root of Simpson's diversity index over productive rearrangements. This immuneACCESS table, as held by TCRdb, lists in-frame sequences with V and J called but not all clones. Of the missing ones, under half trace to an unresolved V gene in checked studies; the others have no known cause. V, J and clone size are taken as reported in that table, and D and trimming were inferred from the DNA itself. Counted in this sample were about 180,000 clones; 83% of them appeared once. The top ten hold around 8% of the sample.

A note on this clone: Its antigen remains unidentified. No base-level quality is on record; no much larger clone is a single base apart.

In Seattle, one collaborating source enrolled patients while the infection was active and tracked those patients longitudinally over the course of disease. Collaborating institutions collected whole blood in K2EDTA tubes following their own protocols. For TCRbeta analysis, collaborators shipped samples as frozen whole blood, isolated PBMCs, or DNA extracted from either of those sample types. This TCR was sampled from a woman between 65 and 79 years old with COVID-19, enrolled during active disease. The sample was peripheral blood.

The CDR3: CASSSGLAGGTDTQYF. The bases read TGCGCCAGCAGCTCAGGACTAGCGGGAGGCACAGATACGCAGTATTTT. The chain is made from TRBV5-1 and TRBJ2-3, with 13 middle bases fitting TRBD2. There are 16 amino acids in the CDR3, from cysteine to phenylalanine inclusive. Just CDR3 DNA is preserved here, 48 bases in frame from base 1. Relative to germline, V is missing 3 bases and J is missing 1 base, with 2 bases of the junction outside any gene match. The germline V gene provides CDR1 SGHRS and CDR2 YFSETQ.